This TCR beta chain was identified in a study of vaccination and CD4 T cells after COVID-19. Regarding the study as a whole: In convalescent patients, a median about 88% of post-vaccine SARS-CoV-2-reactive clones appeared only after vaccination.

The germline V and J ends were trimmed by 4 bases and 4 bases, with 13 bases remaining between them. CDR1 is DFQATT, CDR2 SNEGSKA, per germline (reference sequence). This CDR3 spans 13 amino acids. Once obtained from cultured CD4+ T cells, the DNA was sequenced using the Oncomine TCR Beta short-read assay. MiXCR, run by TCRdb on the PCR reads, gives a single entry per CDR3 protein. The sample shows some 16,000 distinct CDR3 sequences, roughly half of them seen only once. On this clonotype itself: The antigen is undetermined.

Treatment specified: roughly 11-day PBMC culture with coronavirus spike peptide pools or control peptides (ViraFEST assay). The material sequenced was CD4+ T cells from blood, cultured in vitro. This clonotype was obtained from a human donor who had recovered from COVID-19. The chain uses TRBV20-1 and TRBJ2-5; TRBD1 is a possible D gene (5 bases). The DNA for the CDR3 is TGCAGTGCTACGGTTCTAGGGGTAGAGACCCAGTACTTC. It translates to CSATVLGVETQYF.